Each of the 28 T cell receptor beta chains below was sequenced from the same sample in a study of shared clonotypes between healthy human individuals. Sequenced by immunoSEQ multiplex PCR; TCRdb stores in-frame clones only, minus some. The sample includes 740,000 or so clones, roughly 73% of them seen just once. The sequenced material came from memory CD4+ T cells sorted from blood. As for subset: CD45RA-negative fraction. All receptors come from a woman aged 25 to 45 in good health.

This chain joins TRBV6-1 and TRBJ2-6; D tentatively reads TRBD1 or TRBD2 (5 bases each). Germline CDR1 and CDR2: MNHNS and SASEGT. This CDR3 region has 16 residues. The V end was cut by 0 bases, the J end by 4 bases, with 10 bases between. The CDR3 DNA reads as TGTGCCAGCAGTGAAGCACGAGGGACCGGGGCCAACGTCCTGACTTTC. Protein product: CASSEARGTGANVLTF.

V and J are TRBV19 and TRBJ2-1; weak D call: TRBD1 (5 bases). The V end was cut by 7 bases, the J end by 7 bases, with 14 bases between. CDR3 length: 13 amino acids. Germline V gene sequence: CDR1 LNHDA, CDR2 SQIVND (reference sequence). CDR3: CASTQGWDNEQFF. As DNA, the CDR3 is TGTGCCAGTACTCAGGGTTGGGATAATGAGCAGTTCTTC. Supplemented by reference TRBV19 and TRBJ2-1, the full variable domain reads DGGITQSPKYLFRKEGQNVTLSCEQNLNHDAMYWYRQDPGQGLRLIYYSQIVNDFQKGDIAEGYSVSREKKESFPLTVTSAQKNPTAFYLCASTQGWDNEQFFGPGTRLTVL.

This clone was counted only a few times. The rearrangement joins TRBV6-6 to TRBJ1-1; D might be TRBD1 (5 bases). The CDR3 runs 14 residues. V shed 1 base and J shed 2 bases, with 8 bases lying between them. The germline V gene has CDR1 MNHNY and CDR2 SVGAGI (reference sequence). The CDR3 sequence: CASSYYGGNTEAFF. The DNA for the CDR3 is TGTGCCAGCAGTTACTACGGGGGTAACACTGAAGCTTTCTTT.

V usage is TRBV5-5 and J usage is TRBJ2-7; the match to TRBD1 covers 9 bases. The CDR3 sequence is 15 residues long. Germline CDR1 is SGHKS and CDR2 is YYEKEE (reference sequence). V shed 0 bases, J shed 3 bases, and the junction held 4 bases outside the gene matches. Written as DNA, the CDR3 is TGTGCCAGCAGCTTGGGGCTGGACAGGGGCTACGAGCAGTACTTC. Its protein is CASSLGLDRGYEQYF.

This rearrangement joins TRBV7-3 to TRBJ2-1; TRBD2 matches at 14 bases. The CDR3 is made up of 15 amino acids. V was clipped by 4 bases and J by 10 bases; unmatched bases: 6. Germline assignment: CDR1 SGHTA and CDR2 FQGTGA. The CDR3 region is CASSSGTSGRGEQFF. The CDR3 DNA reads TGTGCCAGCAGCTCCGGGACTAGCGGGAGAGGCGAGCAGTTCTTC. Full variable domain (outside the CDR3, taken from reference TRBV7-3 and TRBJ2-1): GAGVSQTPSNKVTEKGKYVELRCDPISGHTALYWYRQSLGQGPEFLIYFQGTGAADDSGLPNDRFFAVRPEGSVSTLKIQRTERGDSAVYLCASSSGTSGRGEQFFGPGTRLTVL.

In DNA form, the CDR3 reads TGTGCCAGCAGCTTACCAGGGGCTCACGAGCAGTACTTC. It translates to CASSLPGAHEQYF. The chain combines TRBV7-6 with TRBJ2-7, with D possibly TRBD1 on 6 matching bases. V lost 2 bases to trimming and J lost 5 bases, with 10 bases between them. The germline CDR1 and CDR2 sequences are SGHVS and FNYEAQ. CDR3 length equals 13 residues.

The V call is TRBV28, the J call TRBJ2-1; 10 bases fit TRBD2. Unmatched junction bases numbered 9, after V lost 5 bases and J lost 5 bases. Germline CDR1 is MDHEN and CDR2 is SYDVKM. CDR3 size: 16 residues. CDR3 DNA: TGTGCCAGCAGTCTTTCCTGGACTAGCGGAAACAATGAGCAGTTCTTC. This codes for CASSLSWTSGNNEQFF.

The chain recombines TRBV7-9 with TRBJ2-3, with 7 bases identical to TRBD1. V trimming: 7 bases; J trimming: 1 base; junction bases outside the gene matches: 5. CDR3 length: 14 residues. Germline loops: CDR1 SEHNR, CDR2 FQNEAQ (reference sequence). The CDR3 loop reads CASKDRRGTDTQYF. The CDR3 nucleotides read TGTGCCAGCAAGGACAGGCGGGGCACAGATACGCAGTATTTT. Full variable domain (remainder filled in from reference TRBV7-9 and TRBJ2-3): DTGVSQNPRHKITKRGQNVTFRCDPISEHNRLYWYRQTLGQGPEFLTYFQNEAQLEKSRLLSDRFSAERPKGSFSTLEIQRTEQGDSAMYLCASKDRRGTDTQYFGPGTRLTVL.

This chain connects TRBV4-1 to TRBJ1-4, with D possibly being TRBD1 (5 bases). The V gene's germline CDR1 is MGHRA and CDR2 YSYEKL. Trimming shortened V by 2 bases and J by 7 bases, and 8 bases separated the two germline ends. This CDR3 is built from 13 residues. The CDR3 sequence: CASSQLTGEKLFF. The CDR3, as DNA: TGCGCCAGCAGCCAACTAACAGGTGAAAAACTGTTTTTT.

This clone appeared a few times. The CDR3 region has the DNA TGTGCCAGCAGTTTCAGGCCAGGGAGCTCCTACGAGCAGTACTTC. It codes for CASSFRPGSSYEQYF. The chain uses TRBV6-5 and TRBJ2-7; D is perhaps TRBD1 or TRBD2 (5 bases each). CDR1 and CDR2 from the germline V gene are MNHEY and SVGAGI. The V end was cut by 4 bases, the J end by 0 bases, with 13 bases between. The CDR3 covers 15 residues.

The rearrangement joins TRBV9 to TRBJ1-1, with 11 nucleotides matching TRBD1. The CDR3 runs 16 residues. V lost 2 bases, J lost 2 bases, and 5 bases stayed unmatched. From germline, CDR1 is SGDLS and CDR2 YYNGEE. The CDR3 coding sequence is TGTGCCAGCAGCGTCGGACAGGGGGCCCCTAACACTGAAGCTTTCTTT. This codes for CASSVGQGAPNTEAFF.

V gene TRBV5-1 combines with J gene TRBJ2-7; D gene unclear. Germline loops: CDR1 SGHRS, CDR2 YFSETQ. V lost 0 bases and J lost 0, with 10 bases in between. CDR3 length: 15 amino acids. The CDR3 here is CASSLGHGTSYEQYF. Here the CDR3 DNA reads TGCGCCAGCAGCTTGGGGCACGGAACCTCCTACGAGCAGTACTTC.

This clone has at least ten counts. The V gene is TRBV5-1, the J gene TRBJ2-1; the D is unclear. V was cut by 4 bases and J by 0 bases, with 11 bases left in between. Germline CDR1 and CDR2: SGHRS and YFSETQ. There are 15 residues in the CDR3. Here the CDR3 DNA reads TGCGCCAGCAGCCCCGAAAGACCCTCCTACAATGAGCAGTTCTTC. This sequence encodes CASSPERPSYNEQFF.

The genes are TRBV28 and TRBJ1-1, with a tentative D call TRBD1 (5 bases). CDR1 and CDR2 from the germline V gene are MDHEN and SYDVKM. The length of the CDR3 is 13 residues. V shed 6 bases and J shed 3 bases, with 11 bases lying between them. CDR3 amino acids: CASSLQVYTEAFF. The CDR3 DNA is TGTGCCAGCAGCTTACAGGTATACACTGAAGCTTTCTTT.

The chain employs TRBV29-1 and TRBJ1-1, with D unresolved. Trimming took 7 bases from V and 0 from J, leaving 12 bases between them. The CDR3 length is 13 residues. Germline assignment: CDR1 SQVTM and CDR2 ANQGSEA. CDR3: CSAMTGMNTEAFF. Here the CDR3 DNA reads TGCAGCGCCATGACTGGAATGAACACTGAAGCTTTCTTT.

The chain joins TRBV4-1 to TRBJ2-7; 11 bases map to TRBD2. CDR3 length: 16 residues. V lost 4 bases, J lost 3 bases, and 8 bases stayed unmatched. CDR1 is MGHRA, CDR2 YSYEKL, per germline. CDR3 protein: CASSRQLAGDIYEQYF. As DNA, the CDR3 is TGCGCCAGCAGCCGCCAACTAGCGGGAGACATCTACGAGCAGTACTTC.

This rearrangement joins TRBV6-1 to TRBJ1-3; D unclear. Looked up from germline, CDR1 is MNHNS and CDR2 is SASEGT. The CDR3 totals 12 residues. V was cut by 8 bases and J by 3 bases, with 8 bases left in between. CDR3 nucleotide sequence: TGTGCCAGCCTGGGAGATGGAAACACCATATATTTT. It yields the protein CASLGDGNTIYF.

The V and J genes are TRBV2 and TRBJ2-1, with no clear D. This CDR3 contains 14 residues. Germline V CDR1 and CDR2: SNHLY, FYNNEI. Deletions cut 4 bases from V and 4 bases from J, with 11 bases between. CDR3 DNA sequence: TGTGCCAGCAGTGGGGTGATGACATACAATGAGCAGTTCTTC. Residues: CASSGVMTYNEQFF.

The chain combines TRBV28 with TRBJ2-5, with D perhaps matching TRBD1 (5 bases). V was trimmed by 7 bases and J by 5 bases, leaving 11 bases between them. The CDR3 totals 12 residues. Germline V lookup: CDR1 MDHEN, CDR2 SYDVKM. The CDR3 DNA follows: TGTGCCAGCATCAGTCCAGGGGAGACCCAGTACTTC. It yields the protein CASISPGETQYF.

The chain couples TRBV2 to TRBJ1-2, with TRBD1 matching over 8 bases. CDR3 size: 15 residues. The germline gives CDR1 SNHLY, CDR2 FYNNEI. V dropped 8 bases and J dropped 5; count of bases not matched to a gene: 13. CDR3 DNA sequence: TGTGCCAGCTCCCCCTTTGGGACAGGAAAGTATGGCTACACCTTC. Residues: CASSPFGTGKYGYTF.

This chain links TRBV4-1 with TRBJ1-5, with TRBD1 matching 7 bases. CDR3 size: 19 residues. V lost 4 bases to trimming and J lost 3 bases; unmatched junction nucleotides: 18. Germline V lookup: CDR1 MGHRA, CDR2 YSYEKL. The CDR3 loop reads CASSLTFSTGSNANQPQHF. CDR3 DNA: TGCGCCAGCAGCCTAACCTTCTCGACAGGGTCGAACGCCAATCAGCCCCAGCATTTT.

The rearrangement joins TRBV5-4 to TRBJ2-1; TRBD2 matches 8 bases. The V gene's germline CDR1 is SGHNT and CDR2 YYREEE (reference sequence). V dropped 7 bases and J dropped 4; count of bases not matched to a gene: 10. CDR3 length: 15 residues. The chain's CDR3 is CASLAGPGVYNEQFF. As DNA, the CDR3 is TGTGCCAGCTTAGCGGGGCCCGGGGTATACAATGAGCAGTTCTTC.

The rearrangement uses TRBV27 and TRBJ2-7; D is perhaps TRBD2 (5 bases). The CDR3 extends over 14 amino acids. Germline V gene data show CDR1 as MNHEY and CDR2 as SMNVEV (reference sequence). V lost 3 bases and J 1 base, leaving 10 bases between the germline ends. The CDR3 DNA is TGTGCCAGCAGTTTGCGGGTAGCTTCCTACGAGCAGTACTTC. It codes for CASSLRVASYEQYF.

This clone was counted once. This rearrangement joins TRBV11-2 to TRBJ2-3; D unclear. V was cut by 3 bases and J by 2 bases, with 12 bases left in between. The CDR3 consists of 15 residues. Germline loops: CDR1 SGHAT, CDR2 FQNNGV. The CDR3 is CASSLFGRSTDTQYF. In nucleotides, the CDR3 is TGTGCCAGCAGCTTGTTCGGACGATCCACAGATACGCAGTATTTT. The full variable domain, completed using reference TRBV11-2 and TRBJ2-3, is EAGVAQSPRYKIIEKRQSVAFWCNPISGHATLYWYQQILGQGPKLLIQFQNNGVVDDSQLPKDRFSAERLKGVDSTLKIQPAKLEDSAVYLCASSLFGRSTDTQYFGPGTRLTVL.

The chain links TRBV6-5 to TRBJ2-6, with D maybe TRBD2 (5 bases). V was trimmed by 6 bases and J by 3 bases, leaving 12 bases between them. From germline, CDR1 is MNHEY and CDR2 SVGAGI. CDR3 length: 15 amino acids. This CDR3 reads CASSRGGYGANVLTF. Written as DNA, the CDR3 is TGTGCCAGCAGCCGTGGAGGTTATGGGGCCAACGTCCTGACTTTC.

The sample holds a few counts of this clone. CDR3 sequence reads: CASSKLRGTYEQYF. The CDR3 bases are TGTGCCAGTAGTAAGTTGAGAGGGACCTACGAGCAGTACTTC. The chain combines TRBV19 with TRBJ2-7, with D possibly TRBD2 on 5 matching bases. The V gene lost 4 bases and the J gene lost 2 bases, with 12 bases spanning the gap. In germline, CDR1 is LNHDA, CDR2 SQIVND (reference sequence). This CDR3 region has 14 residues. The full variable domain, rest sourced from reference TRBV19 and TRBJ2-7, is DGGITQSPKYLFRKEGQNVTLSCEQNLNHDAMYWYRQDPGQGLRLIYYSQIVNDFQKGDIAEGYSVSREKKESFPLTVTSAQKNPTAFYLCASSKLRGTYEQYFGPGTRLTVT.

Turning to this clone: Other DNA variants within this sample encode the same CDR3. The chain uses TRBV28 and TRBJ2-2; weak D call: TRBD1 (5 bases). Germline CDR1 MDHEN, CDR2 SYDVKM. This CDR3 comprises 15 residues. Trimming pared 5 bases from V and 1 base from J, leaving 11 bases between. For the CDR3, the DNA is TGTGCCAGCAGTCCTGGACACCTGAACACCGGGGAGCTGTTTTTT. Protein: CASSPGHLNTGELFF.

This chain links TRBV4-1 with TRBJ2-1; D might be TRBD2 (6 bases). The germline gives CDR1 MGHRA, CDR2 YSYEKL. The CDR3 loop spans 15 amino acids. Trimming shortened V by 4 bases and J by 8 bases, and 18 bases separated the two germline ends. CDR3 coding DNA: TGCGCCAGCAGCCCCCGAGTGTCGGGGGTGGATGAGCAGTTCTTC. Translating gives CASSPRVSGVDEQFF.